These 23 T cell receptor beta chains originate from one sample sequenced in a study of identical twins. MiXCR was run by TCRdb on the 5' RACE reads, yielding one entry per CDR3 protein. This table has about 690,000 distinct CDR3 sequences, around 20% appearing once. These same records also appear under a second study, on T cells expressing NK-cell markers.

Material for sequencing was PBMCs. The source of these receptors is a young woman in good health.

CDR3 region: CSAPKFGTHGGETQYF. As DNA, the CDR3 is TGCAGTGCTCCCAAGTTCGGGACGCACGGGGGCGAGACCCAGTACTTC. The rearrangement links TRBV20-1 to TRBJ2-5; either TRBD1 or TRBD2 may fit D (6 bases each). This CDR3 is 16 amino acids long. CDR1 is DFQATT and CDR2 is SNEGSKA in the germline V gene (reference sequence). V lost 5 bases to trimming and J lost 5 bases, with 24 bases between them.

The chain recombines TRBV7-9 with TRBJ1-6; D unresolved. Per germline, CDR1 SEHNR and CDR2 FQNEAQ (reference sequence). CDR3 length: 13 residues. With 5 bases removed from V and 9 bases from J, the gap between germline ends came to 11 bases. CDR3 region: CASSPETPSPLHF. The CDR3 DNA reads TGTGCCAGCAGCCCTGAGACCCCTTCACCCCTCCACTTT.

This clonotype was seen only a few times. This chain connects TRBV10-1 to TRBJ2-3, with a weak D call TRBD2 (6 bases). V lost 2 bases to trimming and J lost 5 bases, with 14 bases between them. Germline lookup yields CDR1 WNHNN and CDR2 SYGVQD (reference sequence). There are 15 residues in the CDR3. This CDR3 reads CASSESPGLEDTQYF. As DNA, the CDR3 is TGCGCCAGCAGTGAGAGTCCGGGACTCGAAGATACGCAGTATTTT.

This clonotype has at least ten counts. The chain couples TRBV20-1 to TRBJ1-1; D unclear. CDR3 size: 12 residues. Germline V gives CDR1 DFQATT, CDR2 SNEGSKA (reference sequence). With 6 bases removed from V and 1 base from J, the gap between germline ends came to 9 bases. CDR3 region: CSAPDTNTEAFF. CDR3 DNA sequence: TGCAGTGCCCCTGACACGAACACTGAAGCTTTCTTT.

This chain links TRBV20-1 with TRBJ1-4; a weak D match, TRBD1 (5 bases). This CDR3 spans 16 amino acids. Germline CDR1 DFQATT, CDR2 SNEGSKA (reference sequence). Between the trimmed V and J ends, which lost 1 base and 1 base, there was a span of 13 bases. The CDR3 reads CSARGTYLGTNEKLFF. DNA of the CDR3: TGCAGTGCTAGAGGGACATACTTGGGAACTAATGAAAAACTGTTTTTT.

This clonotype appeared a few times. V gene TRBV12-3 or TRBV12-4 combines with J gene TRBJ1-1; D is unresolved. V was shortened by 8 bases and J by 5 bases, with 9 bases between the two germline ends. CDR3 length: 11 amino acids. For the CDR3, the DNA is TGTGCCAGCCACCGGGCGACTGAAGCTTTCTTT. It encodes CASHRATEAFF.

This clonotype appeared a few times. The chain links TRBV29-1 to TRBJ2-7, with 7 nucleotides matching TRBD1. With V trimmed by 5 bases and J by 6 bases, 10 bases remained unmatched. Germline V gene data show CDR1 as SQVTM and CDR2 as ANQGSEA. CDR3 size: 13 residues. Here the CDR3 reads CSVTETGLIEQYF. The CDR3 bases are TGCAGCGTTACTGAGACAGGGTTAATCGAGCAGTACTTC.

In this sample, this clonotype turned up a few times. CDR3 bases: TGTGCCAGCAGTTACGTCAGCTCCTACGAGCAGTACTTC. The encoded protein is CASSYVSSYEQYF. The chain joins TRBV6-5 to TRBJ2-7; D uncertain. The CDR3 is 13 amino acids. V gave up 2 bases and J gave up 0 bases, with 5 bases separating them. CDR1 and CDR2 from the germline V gene are MNHEY and SVGAGI.

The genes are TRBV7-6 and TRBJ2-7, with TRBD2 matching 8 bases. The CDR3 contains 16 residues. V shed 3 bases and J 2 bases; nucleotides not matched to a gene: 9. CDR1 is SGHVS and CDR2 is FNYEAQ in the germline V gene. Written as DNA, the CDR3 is TGTGCCAGCAGCTTCAAGGCGGGAGGTTATACCTACGAGCAGTACTTC. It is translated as CASSFKAGGYTYEQYF.

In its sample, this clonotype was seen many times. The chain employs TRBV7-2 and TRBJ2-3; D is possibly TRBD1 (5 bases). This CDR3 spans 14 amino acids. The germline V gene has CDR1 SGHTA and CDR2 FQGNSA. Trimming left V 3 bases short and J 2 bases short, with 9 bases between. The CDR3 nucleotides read TGTGCCAGCAGCTTTGACAGATACACAGATACGCAGTATTTT. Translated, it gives CASSFDRYTDTQYF.

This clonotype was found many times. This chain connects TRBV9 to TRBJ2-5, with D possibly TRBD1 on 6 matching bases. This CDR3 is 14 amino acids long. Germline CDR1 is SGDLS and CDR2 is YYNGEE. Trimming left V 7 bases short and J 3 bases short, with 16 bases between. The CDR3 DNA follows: TGTGCCAGCTCTTTTCTCGCAGGGGAAGAGACCCAGTACTTC. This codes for CASSFLAGEETQYF.

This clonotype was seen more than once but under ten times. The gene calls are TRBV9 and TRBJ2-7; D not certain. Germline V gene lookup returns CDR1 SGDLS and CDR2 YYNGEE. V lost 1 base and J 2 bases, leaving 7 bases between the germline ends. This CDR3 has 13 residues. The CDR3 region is CASSVTEAYEQYF. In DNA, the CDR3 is TGTGCCAGCAGCGTAACAGAAGCCTACGAGCAGTACTTC.

The CDR3 is CASSPQGGHYGYTF. Written as DNA, the CDR3 is TGTGCCAGCAGCCCTCAGGGCGGCCACTATGGCTACACCTTC. The chain carries TRBV28 and TRBJ1-2; TRBD1 might be the D (5 bases). V gave up 6 bases and J gave up 3 bases, with 14 bases separating them. The CDR3 covers 14 residues. CDR1 and CDR2 (germline): MDHEN, SYDVKM.

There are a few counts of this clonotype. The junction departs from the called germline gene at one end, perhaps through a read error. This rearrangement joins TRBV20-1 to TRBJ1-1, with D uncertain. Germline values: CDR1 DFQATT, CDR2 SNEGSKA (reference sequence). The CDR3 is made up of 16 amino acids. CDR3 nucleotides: TGCAGTGCCAGAGGGAGGGTGGGATCTTGGAACACTGAAGCTTTCTTT. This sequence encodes CSARGRVGSWNTEAFF.

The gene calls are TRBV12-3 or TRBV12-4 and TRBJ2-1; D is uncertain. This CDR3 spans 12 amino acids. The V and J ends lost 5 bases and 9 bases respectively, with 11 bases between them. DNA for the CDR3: TGTGCCAGCAGTCCTGACTTGGCTGAGCAGTTCTTC. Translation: CASSPDLAEQFF.

The CDR3: CASSSDGTSDQETQYF. In nucleotides, the CDR3 is TGTGCCAGCAGCTCCGACGGGACTAGCGACCAAGAGACCCAGTACTTC. The chain links TRBV21-1 to TRBJ2-5; the table's D gene call, TRBD2, was not cross checked with the DNA. TRBV21-1 is given as a pseudogene. The CDR3 sequence is 16 residues long.

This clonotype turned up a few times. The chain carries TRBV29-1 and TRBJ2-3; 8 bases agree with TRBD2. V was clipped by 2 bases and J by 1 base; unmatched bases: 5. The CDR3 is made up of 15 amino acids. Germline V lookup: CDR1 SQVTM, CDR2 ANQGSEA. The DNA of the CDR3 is TGCAGCGTTGAAATCCGGGAGGGAGGCACAGATACGCAGTATTTT. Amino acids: CSVEIREGGTDTQYF.

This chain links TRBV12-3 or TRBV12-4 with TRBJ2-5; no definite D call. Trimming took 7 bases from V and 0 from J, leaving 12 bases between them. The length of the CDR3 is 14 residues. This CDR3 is CASTFGVYQETQYF. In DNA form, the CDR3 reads TGTGCCAGCACTTTTGGGGTTTACCAAGAGACCCAGTACTTC.

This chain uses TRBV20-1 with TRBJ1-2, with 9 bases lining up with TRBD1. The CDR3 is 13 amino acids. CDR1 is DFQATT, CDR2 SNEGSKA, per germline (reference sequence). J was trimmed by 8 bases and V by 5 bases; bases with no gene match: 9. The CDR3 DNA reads TGCAGTGCTCCGGGACAGGGACCCGAAGGCTACACCTTC. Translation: CSAPGQGPEGYTF.

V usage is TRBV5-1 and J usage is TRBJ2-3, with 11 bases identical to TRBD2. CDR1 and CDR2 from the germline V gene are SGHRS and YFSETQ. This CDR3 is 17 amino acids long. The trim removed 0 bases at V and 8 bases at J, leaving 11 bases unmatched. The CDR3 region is CASSLAGSGGAAGTQYF. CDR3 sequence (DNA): TGCGCCAGCAGCTTGGCCGGTAGCGGGGGGGCAGCAGGTACGCAGTATTTT.

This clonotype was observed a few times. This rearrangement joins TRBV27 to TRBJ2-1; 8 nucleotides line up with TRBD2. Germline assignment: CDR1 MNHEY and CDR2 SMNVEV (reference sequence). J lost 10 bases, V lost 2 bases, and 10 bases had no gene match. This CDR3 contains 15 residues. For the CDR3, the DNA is TGTGCCAGCAGTTTAACAAGCGGGAGACGGGGGGAGCAGTTCTTC. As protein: CASSLTSGRRGEQFF.

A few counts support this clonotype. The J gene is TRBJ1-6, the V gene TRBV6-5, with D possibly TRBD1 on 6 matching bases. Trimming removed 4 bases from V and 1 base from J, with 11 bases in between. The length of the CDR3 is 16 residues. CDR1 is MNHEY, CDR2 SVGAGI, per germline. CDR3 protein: CASSSTGTSYNSPLHF. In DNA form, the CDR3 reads TGTGCCAGCAGTTCTACAGGGACGTCCTATAATTCACCCCTCCACTTT.

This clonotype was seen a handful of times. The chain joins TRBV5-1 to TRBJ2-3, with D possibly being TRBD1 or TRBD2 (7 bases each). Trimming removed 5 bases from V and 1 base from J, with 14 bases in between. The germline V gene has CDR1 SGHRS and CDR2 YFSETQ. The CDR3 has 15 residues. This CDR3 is CASSEGAGGTDTQYF. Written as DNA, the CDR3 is TGCGCCAGCAGTGAGGGGGCGGGAGGCACAGATACGCAGTATTTT.